This record covers a single T cell receptor beta chain. Its specificity is not known. The sample comes from a study of T cells in Graves' hyperthyroidism and ophthalmopathy. Findings and caveats of the study: Appearing also in blood were most of the thyroid clonotypes expanded above 0.001. Model predictions of ophthalmopathy came a median around 6.5 months before onset.

TCR beta CDR3 regions were amplified from RNA transcripts. The HTBI primer set served for first-round RT-PCR of the TCR CDR3. Via MiXCR, TCRdb re-called the multiplex PCR reads, giving one row per CDR3 protein. The data contain fewer than 550,000 distinct CDR3 sequences, around a quarter of them singletons. Investigators excluded patients with uncontrolled infection, other autoimmune disease, pregnancy or lactation. This CDR3 is built from 14 residues. Trimming removed 3 bases from V and 1 base from J, with 9 bases in between. The germline CDR1 and CDR2 sequences are LGHNT and FRNRAP. The V call is TRBV12-5, the J call TRBJ1-1; maybe TRBD1 (6 bases). This TCR was recovered from a woman in her 30s with Graves' ophthalmopathy. The sample comprised blood. The CDR3 spells CASGLTGRNTEAFF. The DNA for the CDR3 is TGTGCTAGTGGTTTAACAGGGCGGAACACTGAAGCTTTCTTT.